A selection of T cell receptor beta chains follows, all from one sample in a study of blood T cell repertoires in COVID-19. Clones were read by immunoSEQ multiplex PCR, and TCRdb kept only the in-frame ones, dropping some. The data hold about 220,000 clones, with around 84% observed a single time. The source material was peripheral blood. The receptors were gathered from a man younger than 40 with active or convalescent COVID-19. CDR3s include the opening cysteine and the closing phenylalanine or tryptophan. A D gene is named only where the DNA matches it firmly. A row's size may be missing; if present it is once, few, many or a size class.

length,V,size,D,J,CDR3,DNA
17,TRBV5-6,-,-,TRBJ2-7,CASSLAGPSRGSYEQYF,TGTGCCAGCAGCTTGGCCGGACCTAGCCGGGGTTCCTACGAGCAGTACTTC
15,TRBV4-1,-,-,TRBJ1-1,CASSQDPRVNTEAFF,TGCGCCAGCAGCCAAGATCCCAGGGTGAACACTGAAGCTTTCTTT
13,TRBV6-5,-,-,TRBJ2-7,CASSYAGGYEQYF,TGTGCCAGCAGTTACGCCGGTGGTTACGAGCAGTACTTC
15,TRBV11-2,-,TRBD2,TRBJ2-1,CASSLVGTSGNEQFF,TGTGCCAGCAGCTTAGTTGGGACTAGCGGGAATGAGCAGTTCTTC
15,TRBV11-2,-,TRBD1,TRBJ2-7,CASSLLGTGVYEQYF,TGTGCCAGCAGCTTATTGGGGACAGGAGTCTACGAGCAGTACTTC
15,TRBV18,-,TRBD1,TRBJ1-1,CASSLPDRANTEAFF,TGTGCCAGCTCACTCCCGGACAGGGCTAACACTGAAGCTTTCTTT
16,TRBV5-6,-,TRBD2,TRBJ2-3,CASSLGSGGLPDTQYF,TGTGCCAGCAGCTTGGGGTCGGGAGGGCTTCCGGATACGCAGTATTTT
12,TRBV6-6,-,TRBD1,TRBJ1-1,CASRTRQGSPFF,TGTGCCAGCAGAACTCGACAGGGTTCACCTTTCTTT
13,TRBV12-3/TRBV12-4,-,TRBD1,TRBJ2-7,CASSLTGGYEQYF,TGTGCCAGCAGTCTGACAGGGGGCTACGAGCAGTACTTC
13,TRBV4-2,-,-,TRBJ2-1,CASSQDGWSEQFF,TGTGCCAGCAGCCAAGATGGGTGGAGTGAGCAGTTCTTC
17,TRBV7-2,-,TRBD1,TRBJ1-2,CASSPGGTGRSNYGYTF,TGTGCCAGCAGCCCCGGCGGGACAGGGAGAAGTAACTATGGCTACACCTTC
13,TRBV5-6,few,-,TRBJ1-1,CASSSGQNTEAFF,TGTGCCAGCAGCTCGGGACAGAACACTGAAGCTTTCTTT
14,TRBV24-1,-,TRBD1,TRBJ2-1,CATSLGQGVNEQFF,TGTGCCACCAGTTTGGGACAGGGAGTCAATGAGCAGTTCTTC
17,TRBV7-2,-,-,TRBJ1-5,CASSLAGTLYSNQPQHF,TGTGCCAGCAGCTTAGCCGGGACACTTTATAGCAATCAGCCCCAGCATTTT
14,TRBV7-2,-,-,TRBJ2-7,CASSLSRQGPEQYF,TGTGCCAGCAGCTTAAGTAGGCAGGGCCCCGAGCAGTACTTC
15,TRBV27,-,-,TRBJ2-7,CASSSVGLAPYEQYF,TGTGCCAGCAGTTCCGTGGGCCTCGCCCCATACGAGCAGTACTTC
15,TRBV13,-,TRBD1,TRBJ2-7,CASTKAGTGFDEQYF,TGTGCCAGCACCAAGGCCGGGACAGGGTTCGACGAGCAGTACTTC
14,TRBV9,-,TRBD1,TRBJ2-7,CASSVETGSYEQYF,TGTGCCAGCAGCGTCGAGACAGGGTCCTACGAGCAGTACTTC
19,TRBV7-8,-,TRBD2,TRBJ2-1,CASRLSGTSGLGRNNEQFF,TGTGCCAGCAGACTATCCGGGACTAGCGGGTTGGGTAGGAACAATGAGCAGTTCTTC
16,TRBV5-1,-,TRBD1,TRBJ1-5,CASSPGDSYSNQPQHF,TGCGCCAGCAGCCCGGGGGACAGCTATAGCAATCAGCCCCAGCATTTT
17,TRBV5-8,-,TRBD2,TRBJ2-1,CASSLPTGLAGSNEQFF,TGTGCCAGCAGCTTGCCGACGGGACTAGCGGGATCCAATGAGCAGTTCTTC
14,TRBV4-1,-,-,TRBJ2-3,CASSHGASTDTQYF,TGCGCCAGCAGCCATGGGGCTAGCACAGATACGCAGTATTTT
15,TRBV24-1,-,TRBD2,TRBJ2-5,CATSVGGGFQETQYF,TGTGCCACCTCAGTCGGGGGGGGCTTCCAAGAGACCCAGTACTTC
13,TRBV4-2,-,TRBD2,TRBJ2-5,CASSLTSKETQYF,TGTGCCAGCAGCCTGACTAGCAAGGAGACCCAGTACTTC
13,TRBV28,-,TRBD1,TRBJ1-2,CASRTTGISGYTF,TGTGCCAGCAGGACGACAGGGATAAGCGGCTACACCTTC
16,TRBV14,few,-,TRBJ1-2,CASSQERGAFGYGYTF,TGTGCCAGCAGCCAAGAGCGGGGGGCGTTCGGGTATGGCTACACCTTC
14,TRBV11-1,-,-,TRBJ1-2,CASSLDVPSGGYTF,TGTGCCAGCAGCTTAGACGTGCCCTCAGGGGGCTACACCTTC
15,TRBV6-5,-,-,TRBJ1-1,CASVDTLSLYTEAFF,TGTGCCAGCGTCGACACTCTGTCCCTTTACACTGAAGCTTTCTTT
12,TRBV30,few,-,TRBJ2-1,CAWNSVLNEQFF,TGTGCCTGGAATTCGGTCCTGAATGAGCAGTTCTTC
15,TRBV5-1,-,TRBD2,TRBJ2-2,CASSWASGVTGELFF,TGCGCCAGCAGCTGGGCTAGCGGAGTCACCGGGGAGCTGTTTTTT
13,TRBV7-9,-,-,TRBJ2-2,CASGGHPGGELFF,TGTGCCAGCGGGGGCCATCCCGGCGGGGAGCTGTTTTTT
18,TRBV4-1,-,TRBD2,TRBJ2-1,CASSQVGPRTSVYNEQFF,TGCGCCAGCAGCCAAGTTGGGCCTAGGACTAGCGTCTACAATGAGCAGTTCTTC
14,TRBV7-2,-,-,TRBJ2-1,CASSLDFPVNEQFF,TGTGCCAGCAGCTTAGATTTCCCTGTCAATGAGCAGTTCTTC
14,TRBV25-1,-,-,TRBJ1-6,CASSEYGLRSPLHF,TGTGCCAGCAGTGAATATGGGCTTCGGTCACCCCTCCACTTT
16,TRBV7-8,-,TRBD2,TRBJ2-3,CASSAKTSEGMHTQYF,TGTGCCAGCAGCGCTAAGACTAGCGAGGGGATGCATACGCAGTATTTT
14,TRBV30,-,-,TRBJ1-5,CAWSGRGSNQPQHF,TGTGCCTGGAGTGGCAGGGGCAGCAATCAGCCCCAGCATTTT
16,TRBV18,-,-,TRBJ2-2,CASSPRTDSDTGELFF,TGTGCCAGCTCACCAAGGACAGATTCCGACACCGGGGAGCTGTTTTTT
13,TRBV2,-,-,TRBJ1-1,CANRGTEGGGAFF,TGTGCCAACCGCGGGACTGAGGGAGGAGGGGCTTTCTTT
16,TRBV4-1,-,-,TRBJ1-6,CASSQDESSYNSPLHF,TGCGCCAGCAGCCAAGATGAGAGCTCCTATAATTCACCCCTCCACTTT
16,TRBV14,-,TRBD1,TRBJ1-2,CASSQGGQGLSYGYTF,TGTGCCAGCAGCCAAGGGGGACAGGGACTGAGCTATGGCTACACCTTC
14,TRBV5-4,-,-,TRBJ1-2,CASSFLQESYGYTF,TGTGCCAGCAGCTTCCTCCAAGAGAGCTATGGCTACACCTTC
14,TRBV6-4,-,TRBD2,TRBJ2-3,CASSSGRATDTQYF,TGTGCCAGCAGTAGCGGGAGGGCCACAGATACGCAGTATTTT
16,TRBV23-1,-,-,TRBJ2-7,CASSHPMLREDYEQYF,TGCGCCAGCAGTCATCCAATGCTCAGGGAGGACTACGAGCAGTACTTC
11,TRBV29-1,-,TRBD1,TRBJ1-1,CSGDSLTEAFF,TGCAGCGGGGACAGCCTCACTGAAGCTTTCTTT
15,TRBV7-8,-,TRBD2,TRBJ2-6,CASRRERDGANVLTF,TGTGCCAGCAGGAGAGAGCGGGATGGGGCCAACGTCCTGACTTTC
15,TRBV9,-,-,TRBJ1-1,CASSVDGGRSTEAFF,TGTGCCAGCAGCGTAGATGGAGGGAGGAGCACTGAAGCTTTCTTT
15,TRBV7-8,-,-,TRBJ2-1,CASSPGGAIYNEQFF,TGTGCCAGCAGCCCTGGCGGGGCTATCTACAATGAGCAGTTCTTC
15,TRBV28,-,-,TRBJ2-7,CASSPPFVASYEQYF,TGTGCCAGCAGTCCCCCCTTTGTAGCTTCCTACGAGCAGTACTTC
13,TRBV27,-,-,TRBJ2-7,CASSLDTGITRYF,TGTGCCAGCAGTTTAGATACAGGGATAACGCGGTACTTC
15,TRBV2,-,TRBD1,TRBJ2-3,CASSDRQGGTNTQYF,TGTGCCAGCAGTGATCGACAGGGGGGCACAAATACGCAGTATTTT
14,TRBV28,-,-,TRBJ1-2,CASSFGQGDYGYTF,TGTGCCAGCAGTTTTGGGCAGGGCGACTATGGCTACACCTTC
12,TRBV5-1,-,-,TRBJ1-2,CASSLDPGGYTF,TGCGCCAGCAGCTTGGATCCGGGGGGCTACACCTTC
12,TRBV7-9,-,-,TRBJ1-1,CASSLAVLEAFF,TGTGCCAGCAGCTTAGCTGTACTAGAAGCTTTCTTT
12,TRBV29-1,-,-,TRBJ1-1,CSVEGANTEAFF,TGCAGCGTTGAGGGGGCGAACACTGAAGCTTTCTTT
13,TRBV12-5,once,-,TRBJ1-2,CASGAGGGRGYTF,TGTGCTAGTGGAGCCGGGGGGGGTCGAGGCTACACCTTC
15,TRBV29-1,-,TRBD1,TRBJ2-7,CSALTDRDSSYEQYF,TGCAGCGCTCTGACCGACCGGGACAGCTCCTACGAGCAGTACTTC
15,TRBV5-1,-,-,TRBJ2-3,CASSLSGIGTDTQYF,TGCGCCAGCAGCTTGTCAGGAATAGGCACAGATACGCAGTATTTT
13,TRBV28,-,-,TRBJ1-5,CASRRQGYQPQHF,TGTGCCAGCAGACGCCAGGGGTATCAGCCCCAGCATTTT
16,TRBV7-3,-,-,TRBJ2-2,CASSPRTDPNTGELFF,TGTGCCAGCAGCCCGAGGACAGATCCGAACACCGGGGAGCTGTTTTTT
12,TRBV7-9,-,-,TRBJ1-1,CASSSGWTEAFF,TGTGCCAGCAGCTCCGGGTGGACTGAAGCTTTCTTT